This T cell receptor beta chain was captured by sequencing in a study of T-cell memory formation after mild COVID-19. Study-wide results and caveats: Several responding clones turned up in pre-infection memory, indicating that cross-reactive memory may have taken part.

Constant-segment primers were used for 5'RACE, and the resulting TCR alpha and TCR beta cDNA libraries carried sample barcodes and UMIs. TCRdb reprocessed the 5' RACE reads with MiXCR, giving one entry per CDR3 protein. This table holds 250,000 to 300,000 distinct CDR3 sequences, around 15% found once. Only a few counts were recorded for this clonotype. The antigen remains undetermined. CDR1 SGHTA and CDR2 FQGNSA come from the germline V gene. CDR3 length: 14 residues. V was cut by 1 base and J by 4 bases, with 10 bases left in between. The rearrangement joins TRBV7-2 to TRBJ2-5; D gene uncertain. This sequence was found in a man between 18 and 35 years old who had mild COVID-19 (a few samples of this study predate the infection). Cell type and time point are not known. The sample comprised PBMCs or a T cell subset sorted from them (not recorded which). The CDR3 loop is CASSLGRLPETQYF. The CDR3, as DNA: TGTGCCAGCAGCTTAGGACGATTGCCAGAGACCCAGTACTTC.